This is a list of T cell receptor beta chains from one sample in a study of neurological immune-mediated disorders. One entry per CDR3 protein results from TCRdb running MiXCR on the 5' RACE reads. The table shows around 49,000 distinct CDR3 sequences, with about an eighth occurring only once. The sample comprised PBMCs. The receptors were sampled from a male donor with HTLV-1-associated myelopathy (HAM/TSP). The CDR3 runs from the conserved cysteine through the conserved F or W.

TRBV5-1 | 13 | CASSLGSNQPQHF
TRBV5-1 | 15 | CASSSLAGSQETQYF
TRBV5-6 | 13 | CASSLVSSYEQYF
TRBV20-1 | 13 | CSAVEMTINEQFF
TRBV10-1 | 15 | CASSDSGLSTDTQYF
TRBV20-1 | 13 | CSARETYRETQYF
TRBV5-1 | 15 | CASSGMTSGNEKLFF
TRBV9 | 15 | CASSVGTSGGDTQYF
TRBV12-3/TRBV12-4 | 16 | CASSLAWRGGTDTQYF
TRBV20-1 | 13 | CSAGGGLDSPLHF
TRBV6-2/TRBV6-3 | 15 | CASRPGDRFNQPQHF
TRBV29-1 | 13 | CSVGRGGDEKLFF
TRBV2 | 12 | CASRGGAKTQYF
TRBV10-3 | 12 | CAIRSGADTQYF
TRBV18 | 13 | CASSLNSGLEQYF
TRBV6-1 | 14 | CASSDGGSNQPQHF
TRBV6-2/TRBV6-3 | 12 | CASSTQGVGYTF
TRBV5-1 | 14 | CASSRQGNTVELFF
TRBV10-3 | 13 | CVISDYGIYEQYF
TRBV10-3 | 16 | CAISDSGGVNTGELFF
TRBV6-6 | 15 | CASRVAGSSYNEQFF
TRBV5-6 | 15 | CASSRTEGGEEKLFF
TRBV16 | 17 | CASSQYGRQGLNTEAFF
TRBV12-3/TRBV12-4 | 16 | CASSIRTGGSQETQYF
TRBV7-2 | 13 | CASLRGTRETQYF
TRBV27 | 13 | CASSLQDSYEQYF
TRBV5-1 | 12 | CASSPESYEQYF
TRBV20-1 | 17 | CSADPPDRGWDGQPQHF
TRBV20-1 | 15 | CSARVASGGAETQYF
TRBV6-6 | 20 | CASSRIRGRGRDLPVDTQYF
TRBV4-3 | 17 | CASSQGQGESPYNEQFF
TRBV18 | 11 | CASSVIAEQYF
TRBV28 | 15 | CASSLPGLVSYEQYF
TRBV7-2 | 14 | CASSLGQGVDTQYF
TRBV5-1 | 16 | CASSAGGLAGEYTQYF
TRBV12-3/TRBV12-4 | 13 | CASRHRVNTEAFF
TRBV7-2 | 13 | CASSSRFWDIQYF
TRBV7-2 | 15 | CASSPGPINTGELFF
TRBV27 | 15 | CASSPNDSGRGGYTF
TRBV7-9 | 14 | CASSLRGSNQPQHF
TRBV7-9 | 16 | CASSPVMAGSLTEAFF
TRBV5-5 | 15 | CASSLTPTNTGELFF
TRBV29-1 | 13 | CSVGGTKTDTQYF
TRBV20-1 | 14 | CSAGTAQRATEAFF
TRBV12-3/TRBV12-4 | 13 | CASSLQLTGELFF
TRBV7-9 | 13 | CASSSYFTDTQYF
TRBV6-5 | 16 | CASSVLRGGARETQYF
TRBV12-3/TRBV12-4 | 15 | CASSPRRGRAGELFF
TRBV10-3 | 16 | CAISGPLREGNTEAFF
TRBV5-1 | 14 | CASRLSAGDTEAFF
TRBV6-1 | 13 | CASITGYTDTQYF
TRBV12-3/TRBV12-4 | 14 | CASSLDPAQETQYF
TRBV7-2 | 20 | CASSLGLAGGAGPKYYEQFF
TRBV18 | 15 | CASSPLGVGQGLQFF
TRBV20-1 | 14 | CSAARQGLYNEQFF
TRBV5-6 | 15 | CASSFVAGVSDTQYF
TRBV2 | 14 | CASSPDRGDQPQHF
TRBV6-2/TRBV6-3 | 15 | CASSGQTRGRGELFF